This TCR beta chain was sequenced during a study of blood T cell repertoires in COVID-19. Germline V gene lookup returns CDR1 LGHNA and CDR2 YNFKEQ. The CDR3 runs 16 residues. V gave up 2 bases and J gave up 6 bases; unmatched junction bases: 7. Repertoires were generated with immunoSEQ multiplex PCR, while TCRdb's copy carries only in-frame clones and drops some. The data show under 250,000 clones, roughly 80% seen once. Sequenced: PBMCs or T cells enriched from blood (not recorded which). The clonotype was recovered from a woman aged 40-49 years with acute COVID-19. The V gene is TRBV4-2, the J gene TRBJ1-4; 9 bases are a match to TRBD1. CDR3 bases: TGTGCCAGCAGCCAAACAACGGACAGGGGATATGAAAAACTGTTTTTT. Its translation: CASSQTTDRGYEKLFF.